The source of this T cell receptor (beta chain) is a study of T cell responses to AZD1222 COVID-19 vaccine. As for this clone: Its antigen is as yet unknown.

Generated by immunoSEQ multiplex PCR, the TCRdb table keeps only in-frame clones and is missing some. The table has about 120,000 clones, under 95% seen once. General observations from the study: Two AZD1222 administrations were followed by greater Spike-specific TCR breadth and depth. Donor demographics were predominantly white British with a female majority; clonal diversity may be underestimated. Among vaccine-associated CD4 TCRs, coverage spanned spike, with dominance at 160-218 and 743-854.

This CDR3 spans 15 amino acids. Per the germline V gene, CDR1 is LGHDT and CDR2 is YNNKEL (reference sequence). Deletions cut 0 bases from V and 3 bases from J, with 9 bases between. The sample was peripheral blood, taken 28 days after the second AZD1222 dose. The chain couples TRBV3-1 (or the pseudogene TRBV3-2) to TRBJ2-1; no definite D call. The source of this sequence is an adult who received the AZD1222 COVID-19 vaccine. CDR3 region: CASSQEAIYYNEQFF. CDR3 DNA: TGTGCCAGCAGCCAAGAGGCCATCTACTACAATGAGCAGTTCTTC.